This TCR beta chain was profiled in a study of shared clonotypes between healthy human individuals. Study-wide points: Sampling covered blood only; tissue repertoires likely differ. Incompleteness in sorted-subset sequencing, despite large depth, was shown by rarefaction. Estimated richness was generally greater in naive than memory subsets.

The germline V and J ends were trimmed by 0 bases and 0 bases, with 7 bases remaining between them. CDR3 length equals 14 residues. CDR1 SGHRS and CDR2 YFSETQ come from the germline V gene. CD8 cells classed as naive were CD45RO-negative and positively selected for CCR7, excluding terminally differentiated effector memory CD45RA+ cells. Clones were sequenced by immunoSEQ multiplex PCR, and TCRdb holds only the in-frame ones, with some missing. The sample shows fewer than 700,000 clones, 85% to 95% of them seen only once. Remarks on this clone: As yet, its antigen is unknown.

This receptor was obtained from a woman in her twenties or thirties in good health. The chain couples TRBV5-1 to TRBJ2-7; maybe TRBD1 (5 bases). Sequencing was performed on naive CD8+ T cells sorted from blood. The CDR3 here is CASSLGGSSYEQYF. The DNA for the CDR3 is TGCGCCAGCAGCTTGGGGGGCAGCTCCTACGAGCAGTACTTC.